Below are 4 T cell receptor beta chains sequenced from a single sample in a study of T-cell reconstitution after alpha-beta-depleted transplantation in children. A TCRbeta library incorporating unique molecular identifiers was prepared. TCRdb itself ran the PCR reads through MiXCR, one entry per CDR3 protein. This table holds around 450,000 distinct CDR3 sequences, roughly 44% found once. This material consisted of PBMCs, taken before TCRalphabeta/CD19-depleted stem cell transplant. Source of these receptors: a girl aged 2 to 9 with aplastic anemia, due to receive a stem cell transplant.

This clonotype was seen a few times. This chain joins TRBV7-2 and TRBJ2-3; maybe TRBD2 (5 bases). V lost 7 bases, J lost 1 base, and 12 bases lay in between. The germline V gene encodes CDR1 SGHTA and CDR2 FQGNSA. The CDR3 has 14 amino acids. The CDR3 here is CASTMRRGTDTQYF. In nucleotides, the CDR3 is TGTGCCAGCACTATGAGGCGGGGCACAGATACGCAGTATTTT.

Concerning this clonotype: This may arise from a read error, as a much more abundant clone is one base away. This sequence joins TRBV20-1 and TRBJ2-3; TRBD2 agrees at 7 bases. Germline values: CDR1 DFQATT, CDR2 SNEGSKA (reference sequence). V lost 6 bases, J lost 3 bases, and 18 bases stayed unmatched. The CDR3 runs 17 residues. The DNA for the CDR3 is TGCAGTGCCCAGAGACCACCAGCGGGAAGTTTAACAGATACGCAGTATTTT. It translates to CSAQRPPAGSLTDTQYF.

This clonotype was detected many times. The CDR3 here is CASSYDGPYEQYF. CDR3 nucleotides: TGTGCCAGCAGTTACGACGGCCCCTACGAGCAGTACTTC. This rearrangement joins TRBV6-5 to TRBJ2-7; D unclear. The V end was cut by 2 bases, the J end by 2 bases, with 7 bases between. Germline V gene lookup returns CDR1 MNHEY and CDR2 SVGAGI. The length of the CDR3 is 13 residues.

The rearrangement joins TRBV6-5 to TRBJ2-7; D is perhaps TRBD1 or TRBD2 (5 bases each). This CDR3 is built from 11 residues. Germline CDR1 MNHEY, CDR2 SVGAGI. V shed 5 bases and J shed 9 bases, with 11 bases lying between them. As DNA, the CDR3 is TGTGCCAGCAGTCAAGGTGGGGGGCAGTACTTC. Translated: CASSQGGGQYF.